The 31 T cell receptor beta chains below were found in one sample sequenced in a study of T-cell reconstitution after alpha-beta-depleted transplantation in children. Unique molecular identifiers were incorporated when the TCRbeta library was constructed. TCRdb recomputed calls from the PCR reads with MiXCR, one row per CDR3 protein. The table has 400,000 to 450,000 distinct CDR3 sequences, over 40% seen once. The sample in question was PBMCs, obtained before TCRalphabeta/CD19-depleted stem cell transplant. These receptors were taken from a girl aged 2 to 10 with aplastic anemia, due to receive a stem cell transplant.

This clonotype has a single count. The V call is TRBV20-1, the J call TRBJ1-1; maybe TRBD1 (5 bases). The CDR3 totals 13 residues. V shed 1 base and J shed 5 bases, with 11 bases lying between them. The germline V gene has CDR1 DFQATT and CDR2 SNEGSKA (reference sequence). Here the CDR3 DNA reads TGCAGTGCTAGAGTGGGGGTTGGAACTGAAGCTTTCTTT. It is translated as CSARVGVGTEAFF.

The V and J genes are TRBV3-1 and TRBJ2-3, with a tentative D call TRBD2 (6 bases). The germline V gene has CDR1 LGHDT and CDR2 YNNKEL (reference sequence). The germline V and J ends were trimmed by 0 bases and 2 bases, with 15 bases remaining between them. The CDR3 covers 17 residues. CDR3 sequence (DNA): TGTGCCAGCAGCCAAGATCGAGGTAGCGGCCACACAGATACGCAGTATTTT. Protein: CASSQDRGSGHTDTQYF.

The genes are TRBV7-8 and TRBJ2-2; 11 nucleotides agree with TRBD1. The junction had 3 bases not matched to a gene; V was cut back by 0 bases and J by 6 bases. The length of the CDR3 is 16 residues. CDR1 and CDR2 from the germline V gene are SGHVS and FQNEAQ. In nucleotides, the CDR3 is TGTGCCAGCAGCTTAGCAGGGACAGGGGGAGCCGGGGAGCTGTTTTTT. This gives the protein CASSLAGTGGAGELFF. The full variable domain, rest sourced from reference TRBV7-8 and TRBJ2-2, is GAGVSQSPRYKVAKRGQDVALRCDPISGHVSLFWYQQALGQGPEFLTYFQNEAQLDKSGLPSDRFFAERPEGSVSTLKIQRTQQEDSAVYLCASSLAGTGGAGELFFGEGSRLTVL.

In its sample, this clonotype was seen a few times. This chain links TRBV14 with TRBJ1-4; weak D call: TRBD1 (6 bases). V lost 5 bases, J lost 6 bases, and 10 bases lay in between. The CDR3 runs to 13 residues. Per the germline V gene, CDR1 is SGHDN and CDR2 is FVKESK. This CDR3 is CASSRYRDEKLFF. The DNA for the CDR3 is TGTGCCAGCAGCAGATACAGGGATGAAAAACTGTTTTTT. The full variable domain, with the rest looked up from reference TRBV14 and TRBJ1-4, is EAGVTQFPSHSVIEKGQTVTLRCDPISGHDNLYWYRRVMGKEIKFLLHFVKESKQDESGMPNNRFLAERTGGTYSTLKVQPAELEDSGVYFCASSRYRDEKLFFGSGTQLSVL.

J is TRBJ2-2 and V is TRBV4-2; D gene uncertain. The germline V gene encodes CDR1 LGHNA and CDR2 YNFKEQ. Between the trimmed V and J ends, which lost 1 base and 4 bases, there was a span of 16 bases. The CDR3 is 17 amino acids. The CDR3 nucleotides are TGTGCCAGCAGCCAAGTTCTTATTACCAGTCCCACCGGGGAGCTGTTTTTT. This translates into CASSQVLITSPTGELFF.

The rearrangement uses TRBV28 and TRBJ2-5, with 10 bases lining up with TRBD1. Germline assignment: CDR1 MDHEN and CDR2 SYDVKM. Unmatched junction bases numbered 5, after V lost 3 bases and J lost 1 base. The CDR3 spans 16 residues. In DNA form, the CDR3 reads TGTGCCAGCAGTTTGCTGGGACAGGGGTCCCAAGAGACCCAGTACTTC. It translates to CASSLLGQGSQETQYF.

This clonotype was counted a few times. The rearrangement uses TRBV15 and TRBJ1-1; D remains ambiguous. The CDR3 has 15 residues. Per germline, CDR1 LNHNV and CDR2 YYDKDF (reference sequence). V lost 3 bases, J lost 3 bases, and 14 bases lay in between. The CDR3: CATSRGDTAHTEAFF. The DNA for the CDR3 is TGTGCCACCAGCAGGGGTGATACAGCGCACACTGAAGCTTTCTTT.

V is TRBV4-2 and J is TRBJ2-7, with D tentatively TRBD1 or TRBD2 (6 bases each). The CDR3 consists of 15 residues. The V gene lost 1 base and the J gene lost 3 bases, with 13 bases spanning the gap. Looked up from germline, CDR1 is LGHNA and CDR2 is YNFKEQ. The CDR3: CASSQGGTSFYEQYF. Here the CDR3 DNA reads TGTGCCAGCAGCCAAGGCGGGACATCCTTCTACGAGCAGTACTTC.

This clonotype was seen a few times. The DNA for the CDR3 is TGCAGTGCTAGGAATCAGGCGGGAGAGCCGATTGAGCAGTTCTTC. Translation gives CSARNQAGEPIEQFF. The rearrangement links TRBV20-1 to TRBJ2-1; 7 bases agree with TRBD2. The V segment lost 3 bases and the J segment 9 bases; nucleotides outside the gene matches: 14. Germline assignment: CDR1 DFQATT and CDR2 SNEGSKA (reference sequence). The CDR3 length is 15 residues.

Many counts were recorded for this clonotype. The rearrangement joins TRBV12-5 to TRBJ2-5; D may be TRBD2 (6 bases). CDR3 length: 15 residues. Per germline, CDR1 LGHNT and CDR2 FRNRAP. Trimming took 2 bases from V and 5 from J, leaving 15 bases between them. CDR3 nucleotide sequence: TGTGCTAGTGGTTTGACCCCGGGACTCGGGGAGACCCAGTACTTC. This gives the protein CASGLTPGLGETQYF.

At least ten counts were recorded for this clonotype. V and J are TRBV7-9 and TRBJ2-2; perhaps TRBD2 as D (6 bases). From germline, CDR1 is SEHNR and CDR2 FQNEAQ (reference sequence). This CDR3 spans 15 amino acids. V was clipped by 1 base and J by 6 bases, with 12 bases between them. CDR3 nucleotides: TGTGCCAGCAGCTTAGTGGCGGGAAGCGCCGGGGAGCTGTTTTTT. It is translated as CASSLVAGSAGELFF. Looking up the rest from reference TRBV7-9 and TRBJ2-2 gives the full variable domain: DTGVSQNPRHKITKRGQNVTFRCDPISEHNRLYWYRQTLGQGPEFLTYFQNEAQLEKSRLLSDRFSAERPKGSFSTLEIQRTEQGDSAMYLCASSLVAGSAGELFFGEGSRLTVL.

Many counts were recorded for this clonotype. V is TRBV2 and J is TRBJ2-7; 8 bases align to TRBD1. This CDR3 comprises 13 residues. The V and J ends lost 4 bases and 5 bases, in that order; junction bases with no gene match: 4. The V gene's germline CDR1 is SNHLY and CDR2 FYNNEI. This chain's CDR3 is CASSGQGAHEQYF. For the CDR3, the DNA is TGTGCCAGCAGTGGGCAGGGGGCTCACGAGCAGTACTTC.

This chain links TRBV16 with TRBJ1-2; 9 bases map to TRBD1. Trimming at V came to 2 bases and at J to 1 base, leaving 5 bases not matched to a gene. Germline V gene data show CDR1 as KGHSY and CDR2 as FQNENV. This CDR3 is 16 amino acids long. The CDR3 here is CASSQPGTGINYGYTF. CDR3 coding DNA: TGTGCCAGCAGCCAACCCGGGACAGGGATTAACTATGGCTACACCTTC.

With regard to this clonotype: This may be a read error: a much more frequent sequence differs by one nucleotide. This CDR3 is missing its conserved last phenylalanine or tryptophan, likely due to a read error. The chain has TRBV5-1 and TRBJ1-1; D may be TRBD1 (6 bases). The V end was cut by 6 bases, the J end by 0 bases, with 15 bases between. Germline CDR1 SGHRS, CDR2 YFSETQ. The CDR3 length is 15 residues. CDR3 sequence: CASMSGGLLNTEAFS. The CDR3, as DNA: TGCGCCAGCATGTCCGGGGGCTTGTTGAACACTGAAGCTTTCTCT.

The gene calls are TRBV6-5 and TRBJ2-3; D unresolved. This CDR3 is built from 16 residues. The ends were cut back, 3 bases at V and 4 bases at J, with 17 bases in the middle. CDR1 MNHEY and CDR2 SVGAGI come from the germline V gene. The CDR3, as DNA: TGTGCCAGCAGTTATCTCTGGTCCCGAGGTGCAGATACGCAGTATTTT. Translating gives CASSYLWSRGADTQYF.

This clonotype was seen more than once but under ten times. The chain has TRBV20-1 and TRBJ2-7; weak D call: TRBD2 (7 bases). CDR3 size: 13 residues. Between the trimmed V and J ends, which lost 3 bases and 4 bases, there was a span of 13 bases. CDR1 and CDR2 from the germline V gene are DFQATT and SNEGSKA (reference sequence). The DNA of the CDR3 is TGCAGTGCTAGGAGGGGGACTAAATACGAGCAGTACTTC. Protein product: CSARRGTKYEQYF.

As concerns this clonotype: A much larger clone differs from this one at a single base, so this may be a read error. The chain uses TRBV12-3 or TRBV12-4 and TRBJ2-5, with D possibly being TRBD1 or TRBD2 (6 bases each). The CDR3 runs 18 residues. CDR3 amino acids: CTSSSFPKGGYGTETQYF. The CDR3 DNA follows: TGTACCAGCAGTTCATTCCCAAAAGGGGGGTACGGTACGGAGACCCAGTACTTC.

The chain recombines TRBV10-3 with TRBJ1-3; D possibly corresponds to TRBD1 (6 bases). Per germline, CDR1 ENHRY and CDR2 SYGVKD. The CDR3 is made up of 16 amino acids. V was pared by 5 bases and J by 0 bases, with 14 bases between. The CDR3 DNA reads TGTGCCATCAGTAGGGATACAGGGATCTCTGGAAACACCATATATTTT. It specifies CAISRDTGISGNTIYF.

This clonotype appeared many times. The chain couples TRBV7-9 to TRBJ2-3; D unclear. The germline V and J ends were trimmed by 1 base and 6 bases, with 11 bases remaining between them. Germline V gene lookup returns CDR1 SEHNR and CDR2 FQNEAQ (reference sequence). The CDR3 is 14 residues long. The CDR3 bases are TGTGCCAGCAGCTTAGGGGTCCAAGGGGATACGCAGTATTTT. Its translation is CASSLGVQGDTQYF.

The chain carries TRBV6-5 and TRBJ2-7; tentatively, D is TRBD2 (5 bases). The CDR3 is 13 residues long. Trimming took off 0 bases at V and 7 bases at J, with 10 bases between the two ends. Per germline, CDR1 MNHEY and CDR2 SVGAGI. CDR3 region: CASSYSLEVEQYF. The CDR3 DNA follows: TGTGCCAGCAGTTACTCACTAGAGGTTGAGCAGTACTTC.

The chain recombines TRBV24-1 with TRBJ2-6; 10 bases line up with TRBD1. The CDR3 runs 18 residues. V dropped 2 bases and J dropped 3; count of bases not matched to a gene: 6. Germline assignment: CDR1 KGHDR and CDR2 SFDVKD. The CDR3 here is CATSDSVDRGHGANVLTF. For the CDR3, the DNA is TGTGCCACCAGTGATTCGGTCGACAGGGGGCATGGGGCCAACGTCCTGACTTTC.

There are a few counts of this clonotype. V is TRBV3-1 and J is TRBJ2-3; 8 bases map to TRBD2. This CDR3 is built from 17 residues. The V segment lost 0 bases and the J segment 3 bases; nucleotides outside the gene matches: 8. Germline V CDR1 and CDR2: LGHDT, YNNKEL (reference sequence). The CDR3 region is CASSQDFPGLGTDTQYF. The CDR3 bases are TGTGCCAGCAGCCAAGATTTCCCGGGACTAGGGACAGATACGCAGTATTTT.

This clonotype was observed at least ten times. The CDR3 loop reads CASSSGVTEGPQHF. The DNA for the CDR3 is TGTGCCAGCAGTTCGGGGGTTACGGAGGGGCCCCAGCATTTT. This chain uses TRBV27 with TRBJ1-5; perhaps TRBD1 as D (5 bases). The germline gives CDR1 MNHEY, CDR2 SMNVEV (reference sequence). V lost 4 bases to trimming and J lost 9 bases, with 16 bases between them. The CDR3 totals 14 residues.

The table lists this clonotype with a few counts. The chain recombines TRBV30 with TRBJ2-4, with TRBD2 as a possible D gene (6 bases). Germline CDR1 is GTSNPN and CDR2 is SVGIG (reference sequence). There are 12 residues in the CDR3. Trimming left V 3 bases short and J 6 bases short, with 9 bases between. The CDR3 spells CAWRTSRNIQYF. CDR3 DNA sequence: TGTGCCTGGAGAACTAGCCGAAACATTCAGTACTTC.

CDR3 nucleotide sequence: TGTGCCAGCAGCCTAGGGAAAGGGCCTCAGGAGCAGTACTTC. Translation: CASSLGKGPQEQYF. V is TRBV5-5 and J is TRBJ2-7; D not resolved. Trimming shortened V by 4 bases and J by 7 bases, and 18 bases separated the two germline ends. This CDR3 spans 14 amino acids. Looked up from germline, CDR1 is SGHKS and CDR2 is YYEKEE (reference sequence).

This clonotype was recorded at least ten times. The rearrangement links TRBV20-1 to TRBJ2-5; D is possibly TRBD2 (6 bases). The germline V and J ends were trimmed by 8 bases and 7 bases, with 17 bases remaining between them. There are 12 residues in the CDR3. Germline CDR1 reads DFQATT; CDR2 reads SNEGSKA (reference sequence). The CDR3 DNA is TGCAGTTTGGGCAGGGCAGCGGGGACCCAGTACTTC. It encodes CSLGRAAGTQYF.

The rearrangement uses TRBV4-2 and TRBJ2-3, with 7 bases aligning to TRBD2. Germline V gives CDR1 LGHNA, CDR2 YNFKEQ. The CDR3 loop spans 14 amino acids. Losses at the gene ends were 4 bases for V and 4 bases for J; bases not matched to a gene: 5. The CDR3 region has the DNA TGTGCCAGCAGCCGAGGACTAGAAGCAGATACGCAGTATTTT. This sequence encodes CASSRGLEADTQYF.

The sample holds a few counts of this clonotype. The gene calls are TRBV5-1 and TRBJ2-2; TRBD1 matches at 8 bases. With 4 bases clipped from V and 2 bases from J, the junction kept 4 bases outside the gene matches. The CDR3 sequence is 15 residues long. Looked up from germline, CDR1 is SGHRS and CDR2 is YFSETQ. The CDR3 DNA follows: TGCGCCAGCAGCAGGGGACAGGATAACACCGGGGAGCTGTTTTTT. Its translation: CASSRGQDNTGELFF.

Written as DNA, the CDR3 is TGCAGTGCTGGATTCCGGGACAGGGCCTACAATGAGCAGTTCTTC. Its protein product is CSAGFRDRAYNEQFF. The chain uses TRBV20-1 and TRBJ2-1, with 9 bases that match TRBD1. J lost 2 bases, V lost 5 bases, and 7 bases had no gene match. CDR1 is DFQATT and CDR2 is SNEGSKA in the germline V gene (reference sequence). The CDR3 contains 15 residues.

This clonotype showed up just a few times. The chain has TRBV20-1 and TRBJ2-4; perhaps TRBD2 as D (6 bases). The V end lost 6 bases, the J end lost 2 bases, and 11 bases lay between the germline ends. Per germline, CDR1 DFQATT and CDR2 SNEGSKA (reference sequence). The CDR3 spans 13 residues. The chain's CDR3 is CSAHRDSKNIQYF. For the CDR3, the DNA is TGCAGTGCGCACCGGGACTCCAAAAACATTCAGTACTTC.

This clonotype was observed a handful of times. The CDR3 loop is CASSNYRDHEQYF. The CDR3 region has the DNA TGTGCCAGCAGCAACTACAGGGACCACGAGCAGTACTTC. The chain has TRBV7-9 and TRBJ2-7; D is perhaps TRBD1 (6 bases). V lost 5 bases and J 5 bases, leaving 13 bases between the germline ends. This CDR3 comprises 13 residues. Germline loops: CDR1 SEHNR, CDR2 FQNEAQ (reference sequence).